This T cell receptor beta chain comes out of a study of T cell responses to AZD1222 COVID-19 vaccine. Study results and caveats: Repertoires in all cases were sampled only once the peak T cell response had passed. Baseline seropositivity occurred in only a handful of AZD1222 recipients. White British ancestry dominated among donors, who included more females, and clonal diversity was possibly underestimated. Receipt of two AZD1222 doses was followed by a rise in Spike-specific TCR breadth and depth.

The protocol was immunoSEQ multiplex PCR, while the TCRdb copy is restricted to in-frame clones and leaves out a portion. The repertoire includes tens of thousands of clones, approximately 91% of them detected once, and around a fifth sits in the top ten. As for this clone: Its cognate antigen is unknown.

Germline V gives CDR1 SGHTA, CDR2 FQGNSA. CDR3 length: 15 amino acids. Trimming removed 5 bases from V and 3 bases from J, with 14 bases in between. The receptor was isolated from an adult in good health. The specimen was peripheral blood, collected on day 0 of AZD1222 vaccination. The chain carries TRBV7-2 and TRBJ1-5; possibly TRBD1 for D (6 bases). The CDR3 loop reads CASSPQGSPNQPQHF. In DNA form, the CDR3 reads TGTGCCAGCAGCCCACAGGGTTCTCCCAATCAGCCCCAGCATTTT.